This record covers a single TCR beta chain. There is no known antigen for this receptor. One base away there is no much larger clone; base qualities are not given. This specimen belongs to a study of cytotoxic CD8 clonotypes in ibrutinib-treated CLL (dated by TCRdb to the early 2020s). With respect to the entire study: In this cohort, more than 14 patients were treatment-naive and ten to eleven were relapsed/refractory, while fewer than 18 had unmutated IGHV. Cryopreserved peripheral blood mononuclear cells were collected before treatment, at response, and at either disease progression or sustained remission. Partial responses were observed in approximately 24 patients and complete responses in 2; after a median follow-up of roughly 72 months, remission was maintained in 15 or so patients and progression was observed in roughly 12. Response samples were taken after a median of 12 months on treatment, ranging from 6 to 36 months. Every remission and progressive disease sample was obtained while ibrutinib was still being received by the patients. Samples averaged roughly 280,000 productive templates and approximately 100,000 productive rearrangements. Of the roughly 90 participants in the trial, about two dozen had longitudinal samples available. Study-wide findings and limitations: Clonality rose at ibrutinib response, remained stable during sustained remission, and dropped back toward baseline at progression. Public clonotypes were found to be uncommon and were observed to contract or remain stable during treatment; the increase in clonality was shown to reflect expansion of private clonotypes at ibrutinib response. Sampling times were not matched between patients in sustained remission and patients whose disease was progressing, and lymph node repertoires were not examined. Baseline clonality was found to be higher than that of age-matched healthy donors and was strongly correlated with circulating CD8+ T-cell counts.

Each clonotype received, on average, around 9.6x coverage in deep resolution sequencing performed on a MiSeq, where the target depth lay between 1 in 1 million and 1 in 200,000 T cells. TCR beta libraries were generated with the immunoSEQ hsTCRB Kit. The authors' pipeline ran thus. The data were analyzed with ImmunoSEQ Analyzer and ImmunoSEQ Data Assistant, and V, D and J gene assignments followed IMGT definitions. Clonality, which ranges from 0 to 1, was calculated as one minus the normalized Shannon entropy of productive rearrangement frequencies. Only overrepresented clonotypes making up at least 0.05% of each patient's repertoire were included in the public clonotype analysis. About a dozen age-matched healthy donor repertoires from immuneACCESS served as clonality controls. TCRdb holds this immuneACCESS table with in-frame rearrangements only. Some clones are missing; in checked studies, unresolved V genes explain under half, and the rest has no known cause. That table furnishes V, J and clone size, whereas the DNA furnished D and trimming. The sample table holds around 97,000 clones, of which around four fifths were seen once. About 33% of the sample comes from the top ten.

The germline V gene supplies CDR1 SGHTA and CDR2 FQGNSA. The CDR3 starts with the cysteine, ends with the phenylalanine, and has 14 residues. The kept DNA is CDR3 alone, 42 bases in frame from the first base. V is cut by 5 bases and J by 0 bases, and the space between the germline ends is 10 bases. According to the study, the label for this sample's time point signals: 12 months on ibrutinib. For TCR beta library preparation, roughly 1.8 micrograms of genomic DNA was extracted from cryopreserved PBMCs. High-throughput TCR beta sequencing was performed on longitudinal blood samples from CLL patients receiving ibrutinib monotherapy. Patients were enrolled in a phase 2 open-label single-center ibrutinib monotherapy trial.

Source: PBMCs, taken after 12 months of ibrutinib treatment. The clonotype comes from a human donor with chronic lymphocytic leukemia. Here the chain combines TRBV7-2 and TRBJ1-1; a confident D gene designation cannot be given. The nucleotide sequence reads TGTGCCAGCAGCATCCTCGGGATGAACACTGAAGCTTTCTTT. This translates into CASSILGMNTEAFF.